These T cell receptor beta chains were read from a single sample in a study of T cells in Graves' hyperthyroidism and ophthalmopathy. TCRdb re-analysed the multiplex PCR reads in MiXCR, keeping a single row per CDR3 protein. Here the sample spans roughly 840,000 distinct CDR3 sequences, 38% being singletons. What was sequenced was blood. These receptors all come from a man aged 18 to 35 with Graves' hyperthyroidism. CDR3s leave out the opening cysteine and the closing phenylalanine or tryptophan. Size is omitted from some rows. Given values are once, few, many or a class for expanded clones.

v_gene,abundance,j_gene,CDR3aa
TRBV9,.,TRBJ2-7,ASSHGWEQY
TRBV4-1,.,TRBJ1-5,ASSQIGWRANQPQH
TRBV5-8,.,TRBJ1-5,ASSPGPEGQPQH
TRBV29-1,.,TRBJ2-1,SVEDQKETYNEQF
TRBV5-5,.,TRBJ1-2,ASSQETGYGYT
TRBV28,few,TRBJ1-6,AISERGQGTPLH
TRBV7-6,many,TRBJ1-1,ASSKGAGTEAF
TRBV2,few,TRBJ2-5,ASSEGIPGGVKETQY
TRBV7-3,once,TRBJ1-5,ASSLSGGVFQPQH
TRBV24-1,many,TRBJ1-2,ATIDREGGYT
TRBV4-3,few,TRBJ2-5,ASSQLAGGPAETQY
TRBV6-1,many,TRBJ1-5,ASAEQPNQPQH
TRBV20-1,.,TRBJ1-3,SAQEDSGNTIY
TRBV20-1,many,TRBJ1-1,SALTNKAF
TRBV25-1,.,TRBJ2-7,ASSVGYGYEQY
TRBV10-3,many,TRBJ1-5,ATLTGDSNQPQH
TRBV7-9,many,TRBJ1-6,ASSLQGANSPLH
TRBV7-2,many,TRBJ1-4,ASSFTGRTNNEKLF
TRBV2,many,TRBJ1-2,ASRGQTNYGYT
TRBV10-3,many,TRBJ1-1,AISDPLQSKGVNTEAF
TRBV20-1,.,TRBJ2-7,SASGAGETYEQY
TRBV9,.,TRBJ1-1,ASSQGVFDTEAF
TRBV10-3,.,TRBJ1-6,AISPDRGASPLH
TRBV13,.,TRBJ1-1,ASSLGGPGPGTEAF
TRBV29-1,.,TRBJ1-1,SVSQGGGTEAF
TRBV29-1,.,TRBJ2-7,SVEVAGRRYEQY
TRBV29-1,.,TRBJ2-7,SARRGDRTYEQY
TRBV7-2,.,TRBJ2-7,ASKTESPEQY
TRBV12-5,few,TRBJ1-1,ASGFGGTTEAF
TRBV4-1,few,TRBJ1-1,ASSQVRRGGTEAF
TRBV12-3/TRBV12-4,few,TRBJ2-7,ASSFGTPEQY
TRBV19,.,TRBJ2-7,ASSTPWDRGTYEQY
TRBV4-2,few,TRBJ2-5,ASSQDGKTQY
TRBV15,.,TRBJ1-4,ATSSRDPNLQLF
TRBV28,few,TRBJ2-7,ASSLPTSGSFYEQY
TRBV18,.,TRBJ1-5,ASSRRDGQNQPQH
TRBV25-1,many,TRBJ2-7,ASSEGLSTHYEQY
TRBV5-1,.,TRBJ1-1,ASSLVPIAKNTEAF
TRBV14,many,TRBJ1-6,ASSHDGNSPLH
TRBV19,few,TRBJ1-2,ASSIRDTRGGYT
TRBV4-1,.,TRBJ1-6,ASSQETVLNSPLH
TRBV6-6,.,TRBJ2-7,ASSLSSRIGAYEQY
TRBV12-3/TRBV12-4,.,TRBJ1-5,ASSLGARIRPQH
TRBV7-2,few,TRBJ1-2,ASSPGQAGYT
TRBV7-8,many,TRBJ1-2,ASSLGPSGGYT
TRBV29-1,few,TRBJ2-7,SVEVAGRDTYEQY
TRBV5-6,few,TRBJ1-3,ASSLGMLSGNTIY
TRBV24-1,.,TRBJ2-7,ATSDPSGTDTQY
TRBV14,many,TRBJ2-5,ASSQPGVETQY
TRBV7-9,.,TRBJ1-2,ASSYSRTTIGGYT
TRBV10-3,many,TRBJ1-1,AISAAMNTEAF
TRBV7-8,many,TRBJ2-7,ASSLEGQSSPQY
TRBV28,few,TRBJ2-7,ASRMTGRSYEQY